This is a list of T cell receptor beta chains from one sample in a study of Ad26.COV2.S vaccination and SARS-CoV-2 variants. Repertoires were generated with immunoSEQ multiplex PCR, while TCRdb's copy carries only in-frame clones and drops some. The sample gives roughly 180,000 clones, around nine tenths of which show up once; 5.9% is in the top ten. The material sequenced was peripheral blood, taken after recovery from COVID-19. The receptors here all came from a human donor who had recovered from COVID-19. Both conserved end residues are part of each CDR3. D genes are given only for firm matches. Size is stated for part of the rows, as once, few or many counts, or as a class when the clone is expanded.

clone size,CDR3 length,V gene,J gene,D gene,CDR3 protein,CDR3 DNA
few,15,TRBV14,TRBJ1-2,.,CASSQVQGAAAGYTF,TGTGCCAGCAGCCAAGTACAGGGCGCGGCAGCAGGCTACACCTTC
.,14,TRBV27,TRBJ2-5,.,CASSFRGSQETQYF,TGTGCCAGCAGTTTTCGGGGGTCCCAAGAGACCCAGTACTTC
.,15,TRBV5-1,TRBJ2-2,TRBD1,CASSDRTGDTGELFF,TGCGCCAGCAGCGATCGGACAGGGGACACCGGGGAGCTGTTTTTT
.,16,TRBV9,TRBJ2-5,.,CASSVDLAYDLETQYF,TGTGCCAGCAGCGTAGACCTAGCCTACGACCTGGAGACCCAGTACTTC
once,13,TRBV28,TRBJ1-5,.,CASVGQANQPQHF,TGTGCCAGCGTGGGTCAAGCTAATCAGCCCCAGCATTTT
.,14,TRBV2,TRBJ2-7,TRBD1,CASSQGRGLYEQYF,TGTGCCAGCAGTCAGGGAAGGGGGCTCTACGAGCAGTACTTC
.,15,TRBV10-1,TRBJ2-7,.,CASSDQRDVSYEQYF,TGCGCCAGCAGCGACCAACGGGACGTCTCCTACGAGCAGTACTTC
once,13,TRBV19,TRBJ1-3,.,CASIQGPGNTIYF,TGTGCCAGTATCCAGGGACCTGGAAACACCATATATTTT
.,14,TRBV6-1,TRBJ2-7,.,CASSEAGRLREQYF,TGTGCCAGCAGTGAGGCAGGGAGGTTACGCGAGCAGTACTTC
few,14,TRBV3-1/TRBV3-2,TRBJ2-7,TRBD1,CASSRGDRGSEQYF,TGTGCCAGCAGCCGGGGAGACAGGGGAAGCGAGCAGTACTTC
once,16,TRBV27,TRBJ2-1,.,CASRSLGLATNNEQFF,TGTGCCAGCAGGAGCCTTGGTTTAGCGACTAACAATGAGCAGTTCTTC
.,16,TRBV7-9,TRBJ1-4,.,CASSSSRVGTNEKLFF,TGTGCCAGCAGCTCCTCCAGGGTTGGAACTAATGAAAAACTGTTTTTT
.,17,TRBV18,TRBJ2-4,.,CASSTSGTLLAKNIQYF,TGTGCCAGCTCAACATCTGGGACACTACTAGCCAAAAACATTCAGTACTTC
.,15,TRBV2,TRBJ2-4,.,CASRGGTIAKNIQYF,TGTGCCAGCAGGGGGGGAACAATAGCCAAAAACATTCAGTACTTC
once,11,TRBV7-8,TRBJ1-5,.,CASSLYGPQHF,TGTGCCAGCAGCCTGTATGGGCCCCAGCATTTT
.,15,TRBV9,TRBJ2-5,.,CASSGWGGVQETQYF,TGTGCCAGCAGTGGGTGGGGGGGCGTTCAAGAGACCCAGTACTTC
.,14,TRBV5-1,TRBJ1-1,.,CASTSGGFYTEAFF,TGCGCCAGCACTTCGGGGGGTTTTTACACTGAAGCTTTCTTT
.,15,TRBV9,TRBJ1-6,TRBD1,CASSVEGQGGSPLHF,TGTGCCAGCAGCGTAGAGGGACAGGGTGGTTCACCCCTCCACTTT
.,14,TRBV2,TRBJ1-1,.,CASSLGGLGTEAFF,TGTGCCAGCAGTTTAGGGGGTTTGGGTACTGAAGCTTTCTTT
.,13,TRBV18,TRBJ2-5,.,CASSPPSEETQYF,TGTGCCAGCTCACCACCGAGTGAAGAGACCCAGTACTTC
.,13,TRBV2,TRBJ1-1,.,CASREARNTEAFF,TGTGCCAGCAGAGAAGCCAGGAACACTGAAGCTTTCTTT
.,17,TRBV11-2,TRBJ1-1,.,CASSGRGRLLMNTEAFF,TGTGCCAGCAGCGGTCGGGGGCGACTCCTCATGAACACTGAAGCTTTCTTT
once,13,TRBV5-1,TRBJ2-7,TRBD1,CASSLETGLEQYF,TGCGCCAGCAGCTTGGAGACAGGGCTCGAGCAGTACTTC
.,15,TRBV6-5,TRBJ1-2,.,CASSYSTGAPNGYTF,TGTGCCAGCAGTTACTCGACTGGGGCGCCTAATGGCTACACCTTC
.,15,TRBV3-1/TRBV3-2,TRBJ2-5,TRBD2,CASSGTSGGGETQYF,TGTGCCAGCAGCGGGACTAGCGGGGGGGGAGAGACCCAGTACTTC
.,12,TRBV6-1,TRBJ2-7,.,CASSEYWDEQYF,TGTGCCAGCAGTGAATATTGGGACGAGCAGTACTTC
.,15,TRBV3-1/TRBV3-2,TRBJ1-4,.,CASSQRPGSNEKLFF,TGTGCCAGCAGCCAGAGACCCGGGAGTAATGAAAAACTGTTTTTT
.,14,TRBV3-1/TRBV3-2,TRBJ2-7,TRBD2,CASTLAGGPHEQYF,TGTGCCAGCACTCTAGCGGGGGGGCCCCACGAGCAGTACTTC
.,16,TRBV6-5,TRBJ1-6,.,CASSYSRQHNNSPLHF,TGTGCCAGCAGTTACAGTCGGCAGCATAATAATTCACCCCTCCACTTT
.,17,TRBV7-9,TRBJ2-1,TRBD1,CASSPDRAESWDNEQFF,TGTGCCAGCAGCCCGGACAGGGCGGAGTCTTGGGACAATGAGCAGTTCTTC
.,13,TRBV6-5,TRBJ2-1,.,CASRDSTYNEQFF,TGTGCCAGCAGGGACAGTACCTACAATGAGCAGTTCTTC
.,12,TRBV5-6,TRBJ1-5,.,CASSARDQPQHF,TGTGCCAGCAGCGCCAGAGATCAGCCCCAGCATTTT
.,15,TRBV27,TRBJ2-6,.,CASKAYPEGANVLTF,TGTGCCAGCAAAGCTTACCCTGAGGGGGCCAACGTCCTGACTTTC
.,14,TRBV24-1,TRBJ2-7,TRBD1,CATIWTGEGDEQYF,TGTGCCACCATTTGGACAGGGGAGGGAGACGAGCAGTACTTC
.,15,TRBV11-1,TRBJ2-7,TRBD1,CASSQQGRLRDEQYF,TGTGCCAGCAGCCAACAGGGGCGACTAAGGGACGAGCAGTACTTC
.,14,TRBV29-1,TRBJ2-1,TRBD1,CSADRDRGSNEQFF,TGCAGCGCTGACCGGGACAGGGGGTCCAATGAGCAGTTCTTC
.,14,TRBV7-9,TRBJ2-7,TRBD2,CASSFGTSAREQYF,TGTGCCAGCAGCTTCGGGACTAGCGCGAGGGAGCAGTACTTC
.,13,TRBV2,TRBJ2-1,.,CASSGTMYNEQFF,TGTGCCAGCAGTGGGACTATGTACAATGAGCAGTTCTTC
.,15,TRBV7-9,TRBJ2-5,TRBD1,CASSQDRVVRETQYF,TGTGCCAGCAGCCAAGACAGGGTGGTGAGGGAGACCCAGTACTTC
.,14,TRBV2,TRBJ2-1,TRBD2,CASRITSGSYEQFF,TGTGCCAGCAGGATCACTAGCGGGAGTTATGAGCAGTTCTTC
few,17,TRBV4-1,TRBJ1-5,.,CASSQEGGFGVNQPQHF,TGCGCCAGCAGCCAAGAGGGTGGGTTTGGGGTTAATCAGCCCCAGCATTTT
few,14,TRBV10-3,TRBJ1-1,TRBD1,CAISGTGGETEAFF,TGTGCCATCAGTGGAACAGGGGGCGAAACTGAAGCTTTCTTT
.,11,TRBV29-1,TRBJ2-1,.,CSATVYNEQFF,TGCAGCGCTACGGTGTACAATGAGCAGTTCTTC
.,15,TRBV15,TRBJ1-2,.,CATSRDAGDPYGYTF,TGTGCCACCAGCAGAGATGCGGGGGATCCCTATGGCTACACCTTC
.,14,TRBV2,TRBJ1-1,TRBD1,CASSDRGVNTEAFF,TGTGCCAGCAGTGACAGGGGGGTGAACACTGAAGCTTTCTTT
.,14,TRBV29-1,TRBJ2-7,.,CSVEDRTLGYEQYF,TGCAGCGTTGAGGACCGCACATTGGGATACGAGCAGTACTTC
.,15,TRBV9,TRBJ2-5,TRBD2,CASSVATSGRMGQYF,TGTGCCAGCAGCGTAGCCACTAGCGGGAGGATGGGCCAGTACTTC
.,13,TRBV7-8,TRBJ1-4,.,CASSSRKGGKLFF,TGTGCCAGCAGCTCCAGAAAAGGGGGAAAACTGTTTTTT
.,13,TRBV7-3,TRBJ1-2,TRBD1,CASSRDRDDGYTF,TGTGCCAGCAGCCGCGACAGGGATGATGGCTACACCTTC
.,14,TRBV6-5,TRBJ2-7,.,CASSYGVSSYEQYF,TGTGCCAGCAGTTATGGGGTGAGCTCCTACGAGCAGTACTTC
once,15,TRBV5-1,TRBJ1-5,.,CASSLMGRSNQPQHF,TGCGCCAGCAGCTTGATGGGGCGTAGCAATCAGCCCCAGCATTTT
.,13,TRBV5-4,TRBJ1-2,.,CASSLRGDYGYTF,TGTGCCAGCAGCTTGAGGGGGGACTATGGCTACACCTTC